In this sample, the clone carrying this T cell receptor (beta chain) turned up a few times. Samples each had at least 5 micrograms of total RNA extracted. Combining a sample-barcoded 5' primer with a J-beta primer mix, a second PCR ran for roughly 6 to 12 cycles. A single record per CDR3 protein comes from TCRdb applying MiXCR to the 5' RACE reads. In the table there are about 1.7 million distinct CDR3 sequences, roughly 27% of which are singletons. The sample comes from a study of blood T cells in healthy people across ages. V lost 6 bases to trimming and J lost 11 bases, with 16 bases between them. CDR3 length: 12 amino acids.

The V and J genes are TRBV12-3 or TRBV12-4 and TRBJ1-1; D uncertain. This clonotype was obtained from a woman aged 25-40 years in good health. Sequencing was done on a sample of blood. The CDR3 loop reads CASSTPPDEAFF. The CDR3 DNA sequence: TGTGCCAGCAGCACCCCCCCCGACGAGGCTTTCTTT.